These 30 T cell receptor beta chains came from one sample sequenced in a study of T cells in pancreatic ductal adenocarcinoma. The selected patients with pancreatic ductal adenocarcinoma had surgery but no neoadjuvant therapy. TCRdb's copy holds only in-frame clones and misses some; the assay was immunoSEQ multiplex PCR. The sample has 7,500 to 10,000 clones, under 90% seen once. The sample comprised PBMCs. The receptor source for this set is a human donor with pancreatic ductal adenocarcinoma.

J is TRBJ2-3 and V is TRBV5-4, with a possible D match to TRBD2 (6 bases). The CDR3 spans 15 residues. The V end lost 7 bases, the J end lost 6 bases, and 21 bases lay between the germline ends. CDR1 and CDR2 from the germline V gene are SGHNT and YYREEE (reference sequence). The CDR3 DNA reads TGTGCCAGCCGATCCTACCGGGGAGGCGGGGATACGCAGTATTTT. Protein sequence: CASRSYRGGGDTQYF.

The chain employs TRBV5-4 and TRBJ2-3, with TRBD2 matching over 11 bases. J lost 5 bases, V lost 0 bases, and 8 bases had no gene match. This CDR3 has 17 residues. The V gene's germline CDR1 is SGHNT and CDR2 YYREEE (reference sequence). The CDR3 sequence is CASSLAGLAGGQDTQYF. CDR3 sequence (DNA): TGTGCCAGCAGCTTGGCCGGGCTAGCGGGGGGCCAAGATACGCAGTATTTT.

This chain links TRBV18 with TRBJ2-1; D may be TRBD1 (5 bases). This CDR3 spans 13 amino acids. CDR1 is KGHSH and CDR2 is LQKENI in the germline V gene. Trimming left V 3 bases short and J 8 bases short, with 11 bases between. The CDR3 bases are TGTGCCAGCTCACCTCCAGGGTCTGATGAGCAGTTCTTC. Translating it yields CASSPPGSDEQFF.

This clone was counted only a few times. The V and J genes are TRBV7-2 and TRBJ2-7; a weak D match, TRBD2 (6 bases). The CDR3 is 13 residues long. CDR1 and CDR2 (germline): SGHTA, FQGNSA. V dropped 5 bases and J dropped 3 bases, with 11 bases sitting between them. The CDR3 nucleotides read TGTGCCAGCAGCGGGGACTCCAACTACGAGCAGTACTTC. Translated: CASSGDSNYEQYF.

The rearrangement joins TRBV23-1 to TRBJ2-7; unclear D gene. TRBV23-1 is an ORF, with its function uncertain. The V end lost 9 bases, the J end lost 3 bases, and 12 bases lay between the germline ends. The CDR3 totals 12 residues. The CDR3 loop reads CASPGLLYEQYF. The CDR3 region has the DNA TGCGCCAGTCCTGGGCTGCTCTACGAGCAGTACTTC.

The rearrangement joins TRBV28 to TRBJ2-3; TRBD1 is a possible D gene (5 bases). The CDR3 sequence is 15 residues long. Germline V gives CDR1 MDHEN, CDR2 SYDVKM. V was trimmed by 4 bases and J by 4 bases, leaving 15 bases between them. The CDR3 nucleotides read TGTGCCAGCAGTTCCTCAGGGATACGGGCAGATACGCAGTATTTT. Residues: CASSSSGIRADTQYF.

The chain employs TRBV13 and TRBJ2-5; perhaps TRBD2 as D (6 bases). Deletions cut 5 bases from V and 3 bases from J, with 13 bases between. Looked up from germline, CDR1 is PRHDT and CDR2 is FYEKMQ (reference sequence). The CDR3 runs to 14 residues. CDR3 sequence reads: CASSGPGTEETQYF. In DNA form, the CDR3 reads TGTGCCAGCAGCGGACCTGGGACTGAAGAGACCCAGTACTTC.

The gene calls are TRBV9 and TRBJ1-3, with D maybe TRBD1 (6 bases). The ends were cut back, 2 bases at V and 0 bases at J, with 15 bases in the middle. Germline V gene lookup returns CDR1 SGDLS and CDR2 YYNGEE. CDR3 length: 17 residues. CDR3: CASSVKTGRISGNTIYF. CDR3 coding DNA: TGTGCCAGCAGCGTCAAGACAGGACGTATCTCTGGAAACACCATATATTTT.

The V gene is TRBV2, the J gene TRBJ2-4; possibly TRBD1 for D (6 bases). Germline V gene sequence: CDR1 SNHLY, CDR2 FYNNEI. The V and J ends lost 4 bases and 5 bases respectively, with 9 bases between them. This CDR3 spans 13 amino acids. DNA for the CDR3: TGTGCCAGCAGTGTGTACAGGGAAAACATTCAGTACTTC. It translates to CASSVYRENIQYF.

The genes are TRBV29-1 and TRBJ2-1; TRBD2 matches 8 bases. After removal of 3 bases from V and 8 bases from J, the junction contained 12 bases not matched to a gene. CDR1 and CDR2 (germline): SQVTM, ANQGSEA. The CDR3 totals 15 residues. The CDR3 reads CSVESSSGRQDEQFF. In nucleotides, the CDR3 is TGCAGCGTTGAGTCATCTAGCGGGCGTCAGGATGAGCAGTTCTTC.

The rearrangement joins TRBV29-1 to TRBJ2-5; TRBD1 is a possible D gene (6 bases). CDR3 length equals 13 residues. Germline values: CDR1 SQVTM, CDR2 ANQGSEA. V was clipped by 6 bases and J by 5 bases, with 16 bases between them. The CDR3 is CSVNSGAQETQYF. The CDR3, as DNA: TGCAGCGTCAATTCAGGGGCACAGGAGACCCAGTACTTC.

J is TRBJ1-5 and V is TRBV30; TRBD1 aligns across 11 bases. CDR1 is GTSNPN, CDR2 SVGIG, per germline (reference sequence). The junction had 7 bases not matched to a gene; V was cut back by 4 bases and J by 2 bases. CDR3 size: 16 residues. The CDR3 region is CAWTKDRGPGNQPQHF. CDR3 DNA sequence: TGTGCCTGGACCAAGGACAGGGGGCCAGGCAATCAGCCCCAGCATTTT.

The V and J genes are TRBV19 and TRBJ2-2, with 11 nucleotides matching TRBD2. Germline V gives CDR1 LNHDA, CDR2 SQIVND (reference sequence). After removal of 6 bases from V and 6 bases from J, the junction contained 9 bases not matched to a gene. CDR3 length: 16 residues. The CDR3 sequence is CASSGASGGRPGELFF. In DNA form, the CDR3 reads TGTGCCAGTAGCGGGGCTAGCGGGGGGCGGCCCGGGGAGCTGTTTTTT.

The chain joins TRBV28 to TRBJ2-3, with a tentative D call TRBD2 (6 bases). Between the trimmed V and J ends, which lost 5 bases and 1 base, there was a span of 13 bases. This CDR3 is built from 15 residues. Germline CDR1 is MDHEN and CDR2 is SYDVKM. Here the CDR3 DNA reads TGTGCCAGCAGTCGAGTTGGCGGGGGCACAGATACGCAGTATTTT. Its translation: CASSRVGGGTDTQYF.

The rearrangement uses TRBV25-1 and TRBJ2-5; D is ambiguous. Per the germline V gene, CDR1 is MGHDK and CDR2 is SYGVNS. The CDR3 extends over 12 amino acids. Trimming left V 4 bases short and J 3 bases short, with 6 bases between. CDR3 nucleotides: TGTGCCAGCAGTGGACACGAAGAGACCCAGTACTTC. This encodes CASSGHEETQYF.

Comment on this clone: The germline gene is not matched at one end of the junction; a read error may be the cause. The chain couples TRBV11-2 to TRBJ2-7; 9 bases agree with TRBD2. Germline V lookup: CDR1 SGHAT, CDR2 FQNNGV. The CDR3 is made up of 12 amino acids. CDR3 in DNA: TGTGCCAGCAGCCACAGAGGTGCGGGAGGGTTCTTC. Translating it yields CASSHRGAGGFF.

This rearrangement joins TRBV7-3 to TRBJ2-5, with 7 bases that match TRBD1. The CDR3 has 12 amino acids. The ends lost 4 bases at V and 7 bases at J; junction bases unmatched: 3. Per the germline V gene, CDR1 is SGHTA and CDR2 is FQGTGA. DNA of the CDR3: TGTGCCAGCAGCTCAGGGGGAGCGACCCAGTACTTC. Translated, it gives CASSSGGATQYF.

The chain uses TRBV5-8 and TRBJ2-3; TRBD2 matches at 7 bases. Trimming at V came to 0 bases and at J to 6 bases, leaving 4 bases not matched to a gene. The CDR3 totals 14 residues. Germline CDR1 is SGHTS and CDR2 is YDEGEE. This CDR3 is CASSLGLAADTQYF. CDR3 nucleotide sequence: TGTGCCAGCAGCTTGGGGCTAGCGGCGGATACGCAGTATTTT.

This clone was counted between two and nine times. This chain links TRBV7-3 with TRBJ1-2; TRBD1 matches at 7 bases. Germline V gene sequence: CDR1 SGHTA, CDR2 FQGTGA. The CDR3 totals 14 residues. Losses at the gene ends were 2 bases for V and 8 bases for J; bases not matched to a gene: 8. The CDR3 coding sequence is TGTGCCAGCAGCTTAGTTGGACAGGACCAGGGCTACACCTTC. Translated, it gives CASSLVGQDQGYTF.

The rearrangement links TRBV27 to TRBJ2-1; D unresolved. Germline V CDR1 and CDR2: MNHEY, SMNVEV (reference sequence). The germline V and J ends were trimmed by 5 bases and 0 bases, with 20 bases remaining between them. This CDR3 is built from 18 residues. CDR3 sequence (DNA): TGTGCCAGCAGTCCCCTACGAGCCTTCTTTAGCTCCTACAATGAGCAGTTCTTC. Its translation is CASSPLRAFFSSYNEQFF.

The chain employs TRBV29-1 and TRBJ1-1; D not certain. The V gene's germline CDR1 is SQVTM and CDR2 ANQGSEA. The CDR3 sequence is 11 residues long. V was cut by 4 bases and J by 4 bases, with 7 bases left in between. The chain's CDR3 is CSVGGSTEAFF. CDR3 nucleotide sequence: TGCAGCGTTGGTGGCTCCACTGAAGCTTTCTTT. The full variable domain, in which reference TRBV29-1 and TRBJ1-1 provide the parts outside the CDR3, is SAVISQKPSRDICQRGTSLTIQCQVDSQVTMMFWYRQQPGQSLTLIATANQGSEATYESGFVIDKFPISRPNLTFSTLTVSNMSPEDSSIYLCSVGGSTEAFFGQGTRLTVV.

This clone was seen a few times. The rearrangement uses TRBV9 and TRBJ1-2, with TRBD1 matching over 8 bases. V gave up 3 bases and J gave up 4 bases; unmatched junction bases: 2. Germline CDR1 SGDLS, CDR2 YYNGEE. This CDR3 has 13 amino acids. This CDR3 is CASSAGTGYGYTF. DNA for the CDR3: TGTGCCAGCAGCGCCGGGACAGGCTATGGCTACACCTTC. Using reference TRBV9 and TRBJ1-2 for the parts outside the CDR3, the full variable domain is DSGVTQTPKHLITATGQRVTLRCSPRSGDLSVYWYQQSLDQGLQFLIQYYNGEERAKGNILERFSAQQFPDLHSELNLSSLELGDSALYFCASSAGTGYGYTFGSGTRLTVV.

This clone is large by share. V usage is TRBV18 and J usage is TRBJ2-5, with D perhaps TRBD1 (5 bases). Trimming removed 3 bases from V and 4 bases from J, with 18 bases in between. Germline V gene lookup returns CDR1 KGHSH and CDR2 LQKENI. There are 16 residues in the CDR3. In DNA form, the CDR3 reads TGTGCCAGCTCACCTTGGGCCCAGGGCCAATTAGAGACCCAGTACTTC. It specifies CASSPWAQGQLETQYF.

V usage is TRBV2 and J usage is TRBJ2-7; perhaps TRBD2 as D (5 bases). V was cut by 2 bases and J by 5 bases, with 7 bases left in between. CDR3 length: 12 amino acids. Germline loops: CDR1 SNHLY, CDR2 FYNNEI. The CDR3 DNA reads as TGTGCCAGCAGTGAAACTAGAAACGAGCAGTACTTC. Its translation: CASSETRNEQYF. Drawing the rest from reference TRBV2 and TRBJ2-7, the complete variable domain is EPEVTQTPSHQVTQMGQEVILRCVPISNHLYFYWYRQILGQKVEFLVSFYNNEISEKSEIFDDQFSVERPDGSNFTLKIRSTKLEDSAMYFCASSETRNEQYFGPGTRLTVT.

CDR3 sequence: CAIGQGTGSNQPQHF. CDR3 in DNA: TGTGCCATCGGACAGGGTACTGGAAGCAATCAGCCCCAGCATTTT. The rearrangement links TRBV15 to TRBJ1-5; 8 bases are a match to TRBD1. Germline CDR1 LNHNV, CDR2 YYDKDF (reference sequence). The CDR3 runs 15 residues. Germline trimming cut 10 bases from V and 1 base from J; bases unmatched to any gene: 9.

The V call is TRBV11-1, the J call TRBJ2-3, with D possibly TRBD2 on 5 matching bases. V lost 1 base and J lost 3, with 14 bases in between. The CDR3 runs 16 residues. The germline CDR1 and CDR2 sequences are SGHAT and FQDESV (reference sequence). The CDR3 DNA sequence: TGTGCCAGCAGCTTAGGGACGAGCAGCGGAACAGATACGCAGTATTTT. Amino acid sequence: CASSLGTSSGTDTQYF. The full variable domain, with the rest looked up from reference TRBV11-1 and TRBJ2-3, is EAEVAQSPRYKITEKSQAVAFWCDPISGHATLYWYRQILGQGPELLVQFQDESVVDDSQLPKDRFSAERLKGVDSTLKIQPAELGDSAMYLCASSLGTSSGTDTQYFGPGTRLTVL.

The chain uses TRBV11-1 and TRBJ2-2; the match to TRBD1 covers 7 bases. The germline CDR1 and CDR2 sequences are SGHAT and FQDESV (reference sequence). The CDR3 covers 15 residues. V was clipped by 5 bases and J by 1 base; unmatched bases: 4. This CDR3 reads CASSLGTVNTGELFF. CDR3 coding DNA: TGTGCCAGCAGCCTGGGGACAGTGAACACCGGGGAGCTGTTTTTT.

The gene calls are TRBV28 and TRBJ1-1; no firm D call. V lost 6 bases and J 5 bases, leaving 13 bases between the germline ends. The CDR3 covers 13 residues. The V gene's germline CDR1 is MDHEN and CDR2 SYDVKM. CDR3 in amino acids: CASRPPGTTEAFF. CDR3 bases: TGTGCCAGCAGACCTCCGGGAACTACTGAAGCTTTCTTT.

The chain has TRBV11-3 and TRBJ1-2, with 8 positions matching TRBD1. Germline V CDR1 and CDR2: SGHNT, YENEEA. The CDR3 spans 14 residues. With V trimmed by 5 bases and J by 7 bases, 9 bases remained unmatched. Here the CDR3 reads CASSTRRGLSGYTF. The DNA of the CDR3 is TGTGCCAGCAGCACCCGCAGGGGGCTTAGTGGCTACACCTTC.

The rearrangement joins TRBV6-1 to TRBJ2-2; 8 positions match TRBD1. CDR3 length equals 17 residues. Germline CDR1 MNHNS, CDR2 SASEGT. J lost 5 bases, V lost 4 bases, and 12 bases had no gene match. The CDR3 DNA is TGTGCCAGCAGTGCCCAACGGACAGGGTTCGCGACCGGGGAGCTGTTTTTT. Residues: CASSAQRTGFATGELFF.